This TCR beta chain was observed in a study of identifying expanded T cells in peripheral blood. Study results and caveats: Over around two and four weeks, about 16 and 19 clones changed, versus roughly 1.1 between replicates. Variance in clone template counts between roughly two-week samples significantly increased with total template count across all healthy donors.

The method was immunoSEQ multiplex PCR; TCRdb's version includes in-frame clones alone and lacks a portion of them. The sample includes some 78,000 clones, about 83% of them seen just once. Of note for this clone: Its antigen is undetermined.

No infections or other immune events were documented during collection. Germline V gene lookup returns CDR1 WNHNN and CDR2 SYGVQD (reference sequence). Trimming took 7 bases from V and 7 from J, leaving 23 bases between them. The CDR3 is 15 amino acids. Sequences were obtained from blood. This receptor was identified in a person aged 18-70 years in good health. The J gene is TRBJ2-7, the V gene TRBV10-1, with D perhaps matching TRBD1 or TRBD2 (7 bases each). CDR3: CASNMGGGILWEQYF. The CDR3 DNA follows: TGCGCCAGCAATATGGGAGGGGGCATACTTTGGGAGCAGTACTTC.